This T cell receptor (beta chain) is drawn from a study of T-cell reconstitution after alpha-beta-depleted transplantation in children. Unique molecular identifiers were used to barcode this TCRbeta library. TCRdb processed the PCR reads anew with MiXCR; each CDR3 protein has one entry. The sample records about 510,000 distinct CDR3 sequences, about an eighth being singletons. The V end lost 3 bases, the J end lost 0 bases, and 15 bases lay between the germline ends. The CDR3 runs to 16 residues. The V gene's germline CDR1 is SGHTA and CDR2 FQGNSA. Study conclusions and caveats: Where some patients showed high TCRbeta diversity at day 60, it came from recipient T cells and thymic progenitors that had survived. Hyperexpanded clones declined; after one year, newly produced T cells mostly supplied diversity.

This clonotype was detected a few times. The antigen is not known. This TCR was recovered from a female patient between 2 and 10 years old who had a stem cell transplant for aplastic anemia, so the T cells may come from the graft donor. The sequences come from PBMCs, mostly from graft donor cells, collected 180 days after TCRalphabeta/CD19-depleted stem cell transplant. The chain uses TRBV7-2 and TRBJ2-7; tentatively, D is TRBD2 (6 bases). The CDR3 nucleotides read TGTGCCAGCAGCTTCAGACCGGGACTCCTCTCCTACGAGCAGTACTTC. Protein sequence: CASSFRPGLLSYEQYF.